This T cell receptor beta chain derives from a study of blood T cell repertoires in COVID-19. At the level of the study: From T cells, B-cell-depleted T cells, or PBMCs came the material, which was cDNA or gDNA.

Germline V gene data show CDR1 as SGHDN and CDR2 as FVKESK. CDR3 length equals 13 residues. Trimming left V 4 bases short and J 2 bases short, with 5 bases between. The assay was immunoSEQ multiplex PCR, and TCRdb's table has in-frame clones only and misses some. The sample shows about 170,000 clones, around 86% of them seen only once. This clone was detected a few times. The chain combines TRBV14 with TRBJ2-2; D gene ambiguous. The sequencing input was peripheral blood. The TCR sequence derives from a man in his sixties with COVID-19, enrolled during active disease. CDR3 nucleotides: TGTGCCAGCAGCCGTCTTAACACCGGGGAGCTGTTTTTT. This translates into CASSRLNTGELFF.